Sequencing of this T cell receptor beta chain was carried out in a study of cytomegalovirus exposure and HLA in healthy donors. On this clone: Its antigen is still unknown.

13 Jbeta primers and 60 Vbeta primers were used for the PCR. Clones were read by immunoSEQ multiplex PCR, and TCRdb kept only the in-frame ones, dropping some. Counted here are approximately 70,000 clones, around 66% occurring once; the ten biggest clones make up about 15%. General study findings and limits: As a later analysis showed, a missense DCLRE1C variant was linked to trimming of TCR beta V- and J-genes. An observed cluster of highly shared sequence variants was recorded as a likely sequencing artifact.

The CDR3 has 13 residues. V shed 9 bases, J shed 4 bases, and the junction held 2 bases outside the gene matches. The germline CDR1 and CDR2 sequences are SGHAT and FQDESV (reference sequence). The sequence was obtained from a male donor in good health and CMV-seropositive. The chain joins TRBV11-1 to TRBJ2-5; 13 bases are shared with TRBD2. The sequencing sample was made of PBMCs. CDR3 sequence: CASRLAGGETQYF. CDR3 nucleotide sequence: TGTGCCAGTAGACTAGCGGGAGGAGAGACCCAGTACTTC.